This T cell receptor (beta chain) derives from a study of T-cell reconstitution after alpha-beta-depleted transplantation in children. Study-wide findings and caveats: Some patients' high day-60 TCRbeta diversity was traced to surviving recipient T cells and thymic progenitors.

It was with unique molecular identifiers that the TCRbeta library was prepared. TCRdb analysed the PCR reads with MiXCR anew, one entry per CDR3 protein. The table has approximately 97,000 distinct CDR3 sequences, 5% to 6% seen once. This CDR3 is 16 amino acids long. From germline, CDR1 is MNHEY and CDR2 SVGEGT. J gave up 2 bases and V 2 bases, and 9 bases lay outside the gene matches. This clonotype was recorded a few times. No antigen is known for it. The chain carries TRBV6-2 or TRBV6-3 and TRBJ2-7; 7 bases match TRBD2. The starting material was PBMCs, mostly from graft donor cells, obtained 60 days after TCRalphabeta/CD19-depleted stem cell transplant. This TCR was recovered from a female patient between 2 and 15 years old who had a stem cell transplant for Fanconi anemia, so the T cells may come from the graft donor. The CDR3 DNA sequence: TGTGCCAGCAGTTACAATCGGCCTAGCGGACCCTACGAGCAGTACTTC. Its protein is CASSYNRPSGPYEQYF.